These T cell receptor beta chains were read from a single sample in a study of blood T cell repertoires in COVID-19. The repertoire was sequenced with immunoSEQ multiplex PCR; TCRdb's copy has only in-frame clones and lacks some. This table has under 300,000 clones, around 90% appearing once. The sample taken for sequencing was PBMCs or T cells enriched from blood (not recorded which). Receptor source: a woman aged 40-49 years with acute COVID-19. CDR3s include the opening cysteine and the closing phenylalanine or tryptophan. Only part of the rows carry a size: once, few, many, or a class if the clone is expanded.

TRBV19	NA	TRBJ1-2	13	CASSPRVRYGYTF
TRBV7-2	NA	TRBJ1-6	20	CASSLAGSGGAGSYNSPLHF
TRBV5-6	NA	TRBJ1-1	14	CASREFGRYTEAFF
TRBV14	few	TRBJ2-7	16	CASSQGGGRLFYEQYF
TRBV6-5	NA	TRBJ1-1	15	CAILRGRGTDTEAFF
TRBV10-1	NA	TRBJ2-5	14	CASSPGLAPGTQYF
TRBV4-1	NA	TRBJ1-2	18	CASSHLLRGERGNYGYTF
TRBV11-1	NA	TRBJ2-1	15	CASSVTGTGYNEQFF
TRBV30	NA	TRBJ2-4	14	CAWSHGPGFGIQYF
TRBV21-1	NA	TRBJ1-2	15	CASSKIYRAGYGYTF
TRBV21-1	NA	TRBJ2-4	19	CASSTRMAGVYLAKNIQYF
TRBV18	once	TRBJ2-6	18	CASSPTRDRAAGANVLTF
TRBV7-9	NA	TRBJ2-1	15	CASSSPGLGYNEQFF
TRBV7-9	NA	TRBJ2-7	15	CASSSTLAGVYEQYF
TRBV3-1/TRBV3-2	once	TRBJ1-1	14	CASKGDGRGTEAFF
TRBV7-6	NA	TRBJ1-6	14	CASSLVGANSPLHF
TRBV6-5	NA	TRBJ1-1	16	CASSYGQGFMNTEAFF
TRBV19	NA	TRBJ1-1	14	CASSTGTLGTEAFF
TRBV11-1	NA	TRBJ1-1	14	CASSLNRVATEAFF
TRBV19	once	TRBJ1-5	14	CASIGGGPNQPQHF
TRBV12-3/TRBV12-4	NA	TRBJ2-1	13	CASSLRHRNEQFF
TRBV28	NA	TRBJ1-1	13	CASSAPGNTEAFF
TRBV5-6	NA	TRBJ1-6	14	CASSSTGVGSPLHF
TRBV5-8	few	TRBJ2-7	15	CASSHPWTGGSEQYF
TRBV21-1	once	TRBJ1-5	18	CASSKATGRSGSNQPQHF
TRBV24-1	NA	TRBJ1-3	17	CATSDKGQGSSGNTIYF
TRBV19	NA	TRBJ1-2	14	CASSITGTGNGYTF
TRBV7-9	NA	TRBJ2-7	13	CAGAGLRKYEQYF
TRBV9	NA	TRBJ2-3	15	CASSVGGLSTDTQYF
TRBV19	NA	TRBJ2-1	16	CASSRSGLAVSNEQFF
TRBV7-9	few	TRBJ2-5	15	CASSFRRGKQETQYF
TRBV3-1/TRBV3-2	NA	TRBJ1-5	14	CASSPGGAGQPQHF
TRBV6-6	NA	TRBJ1-3	15	CASSYGGGSGNTIYF
TRBV19	NA	TRBJ1-1	16	CASSKRLGQGRTEAFF
TRBV15	NA	TRBJ1-5	15	CATSGAKGGAQPQHF
TRBV6-5	NA	TRBJ2-7	11	CASGRRYEQYF
TRBV21-1	NA	TRBJ2-7	17	CASSHFPSKREKGEQYF
TRBV5-1	NA	TRBJ2-7	15	CASSFVTGGRNEQYF